A selection of T cell receptor beta chains follows, all from one sample in a study of blood T cell repertoires in COVID-19. Method: immunoSEQ multiplex PCR; TCRdb's copy keeps in-frame clones and lacks some. Among roughly 230,000 clones listed, 83% were seen once. Material for sequencing was peripheral blood. The receptors originated from a woman between 50 and 59 years old with acute or convalescent COVID-19. CDR3s leave out the opening cysteine and the closing phenylalanine or tryptophan. The D gene is left open where the match is weak.

D gene: TRBD2; J gene: TRBJ2-7; V gene: TRBV2; CDR3 protein: ASSEALRLAVH
D gene: NA; J gene: TRBJ1-2; V gene: TRBV5-1; CDR3 protein: ASSLERVYGYT
D gene: NA; J gene: TRBJ1-1; V gene: TRBV11-3; CDR3 protein: ASSDGGTEAF
D gene: NA; J gene: TRBJ1-1; V gene: TRBV28; CDR3 protein: ASPSSSGVPEAF
D gene: TRBD1; J gene: TRBJ2-3; V gene: TRBV5-1; CDR3 protein: ASSLEGQGTDTQY
D gene: NA; J gene: TRBJ2-4; V gene: TRBV2; CDR3 protein: ASSEGGFSENIQY
D gene: NA; J gene: TRBJ2-7; V gene: TRBV20-1; CDR3 protein: SAARRTEQY
D gene: NA; J gene: TRBJ1-3; V gene: TRBV25-1; CDR3 protein: ASSQGSGNTIY
D gene: NA; J gene: TRBJ2-7; V gene: TRBV5-1; CDR3 protein: ASSFGQFSYEQY
D gene: NA; J gene: TRBJ1-3; V gene: TRBV5-1; CDR3 protein: ASSLAQVPGNTIY
D gene: NA; J gene: TRBJ1-1; V gene: TRBV25-1; CDR3 protein: ASSLWGGDEAF